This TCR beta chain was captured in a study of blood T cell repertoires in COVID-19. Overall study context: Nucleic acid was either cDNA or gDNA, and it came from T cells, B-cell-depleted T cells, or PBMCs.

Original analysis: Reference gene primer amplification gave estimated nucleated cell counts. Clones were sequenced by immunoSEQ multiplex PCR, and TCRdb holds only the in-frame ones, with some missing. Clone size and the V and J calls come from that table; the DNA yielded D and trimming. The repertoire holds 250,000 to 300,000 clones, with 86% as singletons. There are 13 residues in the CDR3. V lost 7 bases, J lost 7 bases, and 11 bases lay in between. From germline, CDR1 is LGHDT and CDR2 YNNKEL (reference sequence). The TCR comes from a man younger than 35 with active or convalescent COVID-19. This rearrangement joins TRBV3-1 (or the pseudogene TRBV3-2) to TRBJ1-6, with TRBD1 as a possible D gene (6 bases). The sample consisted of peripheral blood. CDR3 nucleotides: TGTGCCAGCAATGGGGGCCTAAATTCACCCCTCCACTTT. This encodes CASNGGLNSPLHF.